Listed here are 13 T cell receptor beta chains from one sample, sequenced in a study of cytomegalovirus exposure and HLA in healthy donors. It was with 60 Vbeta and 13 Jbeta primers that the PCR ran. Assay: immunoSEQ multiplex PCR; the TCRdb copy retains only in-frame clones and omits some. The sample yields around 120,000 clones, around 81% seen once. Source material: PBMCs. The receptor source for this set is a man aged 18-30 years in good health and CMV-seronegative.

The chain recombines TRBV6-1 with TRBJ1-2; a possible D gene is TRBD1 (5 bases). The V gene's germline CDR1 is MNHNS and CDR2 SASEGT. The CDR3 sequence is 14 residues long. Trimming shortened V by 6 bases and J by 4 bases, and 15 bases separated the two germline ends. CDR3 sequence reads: CASRSLPGAYGYTF. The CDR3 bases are TGTGCCAGCAGGTCTTTGCCTGGGGCCTATGGCTACACCTTC.

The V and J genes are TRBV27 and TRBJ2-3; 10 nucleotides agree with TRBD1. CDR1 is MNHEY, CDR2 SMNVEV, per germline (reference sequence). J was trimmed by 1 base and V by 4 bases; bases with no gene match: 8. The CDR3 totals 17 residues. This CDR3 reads CASSSGTGARGTDTQYF. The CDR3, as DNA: TGTGCCAGCAGTTCTGGGACAGGGGCTAGGGGCACAGATACGCAGTATTTT.

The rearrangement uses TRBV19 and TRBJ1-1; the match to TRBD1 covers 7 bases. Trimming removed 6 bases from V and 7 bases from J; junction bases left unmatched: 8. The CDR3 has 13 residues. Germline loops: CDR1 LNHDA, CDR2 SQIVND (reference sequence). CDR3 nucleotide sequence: TGTGCCAGTAGAAATGCAGGGGGAGTTGAAGCTTTCTTT. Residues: CASRNAGGVEAFF.

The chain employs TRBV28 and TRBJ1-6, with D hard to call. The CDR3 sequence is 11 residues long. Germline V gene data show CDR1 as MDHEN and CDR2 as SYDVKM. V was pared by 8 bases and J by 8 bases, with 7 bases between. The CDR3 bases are TGTGCCAGCGGTACGGATTCACCCCTCCACTTT. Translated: CASGTDSPLHF. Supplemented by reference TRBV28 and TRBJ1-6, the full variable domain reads DVKVTQSSRYLVKRTGEKVFLECVQDMDHENMFWYRQDPGLGLRLIYFSYDVKMKEKGDIPEGYSVSREKKERFSLILESASTNQTSMYLCASGTDSPLHFGNGTRLTVT.

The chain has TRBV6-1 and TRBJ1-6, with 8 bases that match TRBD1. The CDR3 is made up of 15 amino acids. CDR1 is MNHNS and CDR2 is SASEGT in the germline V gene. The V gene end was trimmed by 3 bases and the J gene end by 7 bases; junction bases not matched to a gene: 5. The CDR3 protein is CASSETGAANSPLHF. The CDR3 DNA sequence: TGTGCCAGCAGTGAGACAGGGGCCGCAAATTCACCCCTCCACTTT.

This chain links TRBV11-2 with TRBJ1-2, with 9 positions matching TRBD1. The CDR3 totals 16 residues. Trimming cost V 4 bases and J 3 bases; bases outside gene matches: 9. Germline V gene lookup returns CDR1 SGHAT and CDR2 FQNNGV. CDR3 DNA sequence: TGTGCCAGCAGCTACTACCCGACAGGGGGAGACTATGGCTACACCTTC. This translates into CASSYYPTGGDYGYTF.

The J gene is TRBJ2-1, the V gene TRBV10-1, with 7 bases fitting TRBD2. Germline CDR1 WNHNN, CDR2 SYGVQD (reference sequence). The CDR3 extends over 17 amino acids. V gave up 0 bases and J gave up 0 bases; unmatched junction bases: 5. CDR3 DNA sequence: TGCGCCAGCAGTGAGTCGCAGCGGGGTCGCTCCTACAATGAGCAGTTCTTC. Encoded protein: CASSESQRGRSYNEQFF.

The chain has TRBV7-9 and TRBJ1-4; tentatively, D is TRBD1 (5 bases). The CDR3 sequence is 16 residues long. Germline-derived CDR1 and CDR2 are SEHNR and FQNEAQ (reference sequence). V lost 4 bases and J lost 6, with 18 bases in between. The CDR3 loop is CASSYRQIGSYEKLFF. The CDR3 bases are TGTGCCAGCAGCTATCGACAGATTGGTAGTTATGAAAAACTGTTTTTT.

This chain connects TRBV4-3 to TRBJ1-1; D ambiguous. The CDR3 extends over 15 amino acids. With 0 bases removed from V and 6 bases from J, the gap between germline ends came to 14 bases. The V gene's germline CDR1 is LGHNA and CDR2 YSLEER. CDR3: CASSQEYGGRSEAFF. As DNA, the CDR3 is TGCGCCAGCAGCCAAGAATACGGCGGCCGCTCTGAAGCTTTCTTT.

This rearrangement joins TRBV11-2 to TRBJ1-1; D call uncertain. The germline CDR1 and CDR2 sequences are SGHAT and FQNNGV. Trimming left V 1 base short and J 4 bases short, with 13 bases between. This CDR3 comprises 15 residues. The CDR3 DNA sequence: TGTGCCAGCAGCTTAGGGTCGGGGTTGGGCACTGAAGCTTTCTTT. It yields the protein CASSLGSGLGTEAFF.

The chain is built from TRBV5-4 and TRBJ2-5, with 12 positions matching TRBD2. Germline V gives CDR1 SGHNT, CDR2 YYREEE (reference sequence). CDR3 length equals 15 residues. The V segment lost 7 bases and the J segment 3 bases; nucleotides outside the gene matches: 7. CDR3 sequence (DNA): TGTGCCAGCGAGTACACTAGCGGGGGGAAAGAGACCCAGTACTTC. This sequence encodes CASEYTSGGKETQYF.

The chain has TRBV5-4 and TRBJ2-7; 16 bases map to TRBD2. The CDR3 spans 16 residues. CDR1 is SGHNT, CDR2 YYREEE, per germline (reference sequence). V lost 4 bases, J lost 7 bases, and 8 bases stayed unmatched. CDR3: CASSEGTSGGAFEQYF. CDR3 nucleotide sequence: TGTGCCAGCAGCGAAGGGACTAGCGGGGGGGCCTTTGAGCAGTACTTC.

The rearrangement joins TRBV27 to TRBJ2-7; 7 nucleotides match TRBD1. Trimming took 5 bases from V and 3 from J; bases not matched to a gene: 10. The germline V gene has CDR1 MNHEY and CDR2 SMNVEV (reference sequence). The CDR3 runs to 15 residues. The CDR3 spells CASSLVHGQVYEQYF. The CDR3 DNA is TGTGCCAGCAGTCTAGTACATGGACAGGTCTACGAGCAGTACTTC.